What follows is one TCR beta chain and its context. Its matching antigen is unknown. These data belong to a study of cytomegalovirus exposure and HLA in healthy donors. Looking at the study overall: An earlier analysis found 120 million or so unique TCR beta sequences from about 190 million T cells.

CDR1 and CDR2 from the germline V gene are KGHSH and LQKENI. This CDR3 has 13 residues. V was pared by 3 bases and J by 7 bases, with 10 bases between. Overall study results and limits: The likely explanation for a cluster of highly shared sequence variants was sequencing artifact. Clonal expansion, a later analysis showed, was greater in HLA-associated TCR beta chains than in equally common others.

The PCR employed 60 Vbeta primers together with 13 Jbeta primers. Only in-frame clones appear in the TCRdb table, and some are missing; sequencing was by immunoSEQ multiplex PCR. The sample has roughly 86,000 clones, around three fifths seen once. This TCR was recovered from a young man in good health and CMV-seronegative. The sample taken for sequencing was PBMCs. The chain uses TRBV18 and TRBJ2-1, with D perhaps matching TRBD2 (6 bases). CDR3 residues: CASSPTSPNEQFF. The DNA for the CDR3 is TGTGCCAGCTCACCGACTAGTCCGAATGAGCAGTTCTTC. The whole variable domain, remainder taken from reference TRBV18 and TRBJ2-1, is NAGVMQNPRHLVRRRGQEARLRCSPMKGHSHVYWYRQLPEEGLKFMVYLQKENIIDESGMPKERFSAEFPKEGPSILRIQQVVRGDSAAYFCASSPTSPNEQFFGPGTRLTVL.